The 21 T cell receptor beta chains below all came from one sample that was sequenced in a study of shared clonotypes between healthy human individuals. Assay: immunoSEQ multiplex PCR; the TCRdb copy retains only in-frame clones and omits some. The data show around 320,000 clones, roughly 84% seen once. Specimen: memory CD8+ T cells sorted from blood. Regarding subset: CD45RO+ cells pooled with CCR7-negative TemRA cells. These receptors came from a man younger than 35 in good health.

The V and J genes are TRBV4-2 and TRBJ1-1; no clear D gene. V was shortened by 1 base and J by 5 bases, with 8 bases between the two germline ends. The CDR3 has 13 amino acids. CDR1 is LGHNA, CDR2 YNFKEQ, per germline. DNA for the CDR3: TGTGCCAGCAGCCAAGGATGGGAAACTGAAGCTTTCTTT. Residues: CASSQGWETEAFF.

This clone was recorded at least ten times. The chain couples TRBV30 to TRBJ2-7; 7 bases agree with TRBD1. The germline V gene encodes CDR1 GTSNPN and CDR2 SVGIG (reference sequence). The trim removed 1 base at V and 0 bases at J, leaving 6 bases unmatched. The CDR3 loop spans 15 amino acids. The CDR3 nucleotides read TGTGCCTGGAGTGGATCCGGGACAGTCTCCTACGAGCAGTACTTC. Translating gives CAWSGSGTVSYEQYF.

The rearrangement links TRBV2 to TRBJ2-5; 9 bases fit TRBD1. The germline V gene encodes CDR1 SNHLY and CDR2 FYNNEI. CDR3 length equals 13 residues. Trimming cost V 5 bases and J 5 bases; bases outside gene matches: 3. CDR3 in amino acids: CASSFDRGETQYF. Here the CDR3 DNA reads TGTGCCAGCAGTTTCGACAGGGGGGAGACCCAGTACTTC.

This sequence joins TRBV7-9 and TRBJ1-2, with unresolved D. V lost 5 bases, J lost 9 bases, and 16 bases lay in between. This CDR3 region has 13 residues. Germline CDR1 SEHNR, CDR2 FQNEAQ (reference sequence). CDR3 loop: CASSLWGFRSYTF. The CDR3 nucleotides read TGTGCCAGCAGCCTCTGGGGATTTAGGAGCTACACCTTC. Full variable domain (missing parts from reference TRBV7-9 and TRBJ1-2): DTGVSQNPRHKITKRGQNVTFRCDPISEHNRLYWYRQTLGQGPEFLTYFQNEAQLEKSRLLSDRFSAERPKGSFSTLEIQRTEQGDSAMYLCASSLWGFRSYTFGSGTRLTVV.

The chain links TRBV7-9 to TRBJ2-5; D remains unclear. The V end lost 4 bases, the J end lost 3 bases, and 12 bases lay between the germline ends. Germline V gene lookup returns CDR1 SEHNR and CDR2 FQNEAQ (reference sequence). The CDR3 totals 14 residues. CDR3 amino acids: CASSSTTQEETQYF. The CDR3 coding sequence is TGTGCCAGCAGCTCCACTACTCAGGAAGAGACCCAGTACTTC.

The chain combines TRBV4-3 with TRBJ2-1; 7 nucleotides agree with TRBD2. This CDR3 comprises 15 residues. CDR1 is LGHNA and CDR2 is YSLEER in the germline V gene. The V and J ends lost 3 bases and 9 bases, in that order; junction bases with no gene match: 11. In DNA form, the CDR3 reads TGCGCCAGCAGCCAGAGGGGACTATTAAAGGGTGAGCAGTTCTTC. This sequence encodes CASSQRGLLKGEQFF.

The V and J genes are TRBV2 and TRBJ2-5, with D possibly being TRBD1 or TRBD2 (5 bases each). The V end was cut by 4 bases, the J end by 1 base, with 16 bases between. The CDR3 is 16 residues long. The germline V gene has CDR1 SNHLY and CDR2 FYNNEI. The CDR3 nucleotides read TGTGCCAGCAGTGGAGGTAATAGGGACGGCCAAGAGACCCAGTACTTC. It codes for CASSGGNRDGQETQYF.

This chain joins TRBV5-1 and TRBJ2-5, with D tentatively TRBD2 (5 bases). Trimming left V 2 bases short and J 3 bases short, with 11 bases between. CDR1 is SGHRS, CDR2 YFSETQ, per germline. The CDR3 sequence is 14 residues long. CDR3 sequence reads: CASSLTSVEETQYF. Written as DNA, the CDR3 is TGCGCCAGCAGCTTAACTAGTGTAGAAGAGACCCAGTACTTC.

This chain connects TRBV2 to TRBJ2-1; no firm D call. The CDR3 is made up of 12 amino acids. V was cut by 4 bases and J by 4 bases, with 5 bases left in between. Germline V gene lookup returns CDR1 SNHLY and CDR2 FYNNEI. In DNA, the CDR3 is TGTGCCAGCAGTGCAGAGTACAATGAGCAGTTCTTC. This gives the protein CASSAEYNEQFF. Using reference TRBV2 and TRBJ2-1 for the parts outside the CDR3, the full variable domain is EPEVTQTPSHQVTQMGQEVILRCVPISNHLYFYWYRQILGQKVEFLVSFYNNEISEKSEIFDDQFSVERPDGSNFTLKIRSTKLEDSAMYFCASSAEYNEQFFGPGTRLTVL.

The genes are TRBV10-3 and TRBJ1-3; 7 bases are shared with TRBD1. Germline V gene data show CDR1 as ENHRY and CDR2 as SYGVKD. Trimming removed 7 bases from V and 3 bases from J; junction bases left unmatched: 3. CDR3 size: 13 residues. This chain's CDR3 is CAITRDSGNTIYF. CDR3 nucleotide sequence: TGTGCCATCACAAGGGACAGTGGAAACACCATATATTTT.

This clone was counted a few times. J is TRBJ2-5 and V is TRBV2; perhaps TRBD1 as D (7 bases). Germline V gene data show CDR1 as SNHLY and CDR2 as FYNNEI. With 5 bases removed from V and 1 base from J, the gap between germline ends came to 23 bases. The CDR3 is made up of 18 amino acids. The CDR3 region is CASSRVRRDRRIQETQYF. The CDR3 coding sequence is TGTGCCAGCAGTCGGGTTCGGCGGGACAGACGAATCCAAGAGACCCAGTACTTC. The full variable domain, its missing parts supplied by reference TRBV2 and TRBJ2-5, is EPEVTQTPSHQVTQMGQEVILRCVPISNHLYFYWYRQILGQKVEFLVSFYNNEISEKSEIFDDQFSVERPDGSNFTLKIRSTKLEDSAMYFCASSRVRRDRRIQETQYFGPGTRLLVL.

The rearrangement links TRBV9 to TRBJ1-2; a possible D gene is TRBD1 (5 bases). The length of the CDR3 is 14 residues. Germline-derived CDR1 and CDR2 are SGDLS and YYNGEE. The V and J ends lost 0 bases and 4 bases respectively, with 10 bases between them. CDR3 in amino acids: CASSVANGGYGYTF. The CDR3 DNA is TGTGCCAGCAGCGTAGCTAACGGGGGCTATGGCTACACCTTC.

The CDR3 sequence is CASSYGYIGETSGYTF. CDR3 DNA sequence: TGTGCCAGCAGTTACGGGTATATAGGGGAGACCTCTGGCTACACCTTC. The V call is TRBV6-6, the J call TRBJ1-2; a weak D match, TRBD1 (5 bases). Germline V gives CDR1 MNHNY, CDR2 SVGAGI (reference sequence). The CDR3 runs to 16 residues. The V end lost 2 bases, the J end lost 7 bases, and 20 bases lay between the germline ends.

The V and J genes are TRBV29-1 and TRBJ2-6; a possible D gene is TRBD1 (6 bases). The CDR3 sequence is 15 residues long. Germline V gives CDR1 SQVTM, CDR2 ANQGSEA. V was pared by 5 bases and J by 0 bases, with 11 bases between. CDR3 in DNA: TGCAGCGTTTCGGACAGTCGCTCTGGGGCCAACGTCCTGACTTTC. Its protein is CSVSDSRSGANVLTF.

The chain couples TRBV4-1 to TRBJ1-1; 8 nucleotides agree with TRBD1. CDR1 is MGHRA, CDR2 YSYEKL, per germline. The V and J ends lost 7 bases and 4 bases, in that order; junction bases with no gene match: 5. There are 13 residues in the CDR3. The CDR3 nucleotides read TGCGCCAGCAACTCCGACAGGGGCACTGAAGCTTTCTTT. It specifies CASNSDRGTEAFF.

V is TRBV10-3 and J is TRBJ1-1; D remains unclear. This CDR3 spans 15 amino acids. V lost 5 bases to trimming and J lost 3 bases, with 16 bases between them. Germline V lookup: CDR1 ENHRY, CDR2 SYGVKD. CDR3 nucleotide sequence: TGTGCCATCAGTCAACTGGACGGGTGGCACACTGAAGCTTTCTTT. Translated: CAISQLDGWHTEAFF.

V gene TRBV11-3 combines with J gene TRBJ2-3; either TRBD1 or TRBD2 may supply D (7 bases each). The germline V gene encodes CDR1 SGHNT and CDR2 YENEEA. CDR3 length equals 15 residues. The V gene lost 5 bases and the J gene lost 4 bases, with 16 bases spanning the gap. CDR3 residues: CASSPRDSGADTQYF. In DNA, the CDR3 is TGTGCCAGCAGCCCTCGGGACAGCGGGGCAGATACGCAGTATTTT.

The chain carries TRBV4-1 and TRBJ2-7, with 11 bases that match TRBD2. The CDR3 runs 15 residues. V trimming: 4 bases; J trimming: 6 bases; junction bases outside the gene matches: 8. The germline V gene encodes CDR1 MGHRA and CDR2 YSYEKL. CDR3 DNA sequence: TGCGCCAGCAGCCCTACCCACCTAGCGGGAGGCGAGCAGTACTTC. Translated, it gives CASSPTHLAGGEQYF.

V gene TRBV9 combines with J gene TRBJ2-1; a possible D gene is TRBD2 (6 bases). Trimming shortened V by 3 bases and J by 6 bases, and 16 bases separated the two germline ends. Germline V gene data show CDR1 as SGDLS and CDR2 as YYNGEE. This CDR3 contains 15 residues. The CDR3 nucleotides are TGTGCCAGCAGCGATACTAGCCGCTACTTCAATGAGCAGTTCTTC. Encoded protein: CASSDTSRYFNEQFF.

The rearrangement links TRBV4-3 to TRBJ1-2, with D unclear. The CDR3 is made up of 17 amino acids. Trimming removed 1 base at V and 1 base at J, with 16 bases between. Germline CDR1 LGHNA, CDR2 YSLEER. The CDR3 DNA reads TGCGCCAGCAGCCAAGGGCTCGGGCAGGACCTTAACTATGGCTACACCTTC. This translates into CASSQGLGQDLNYGYTF.

The chain combines TRBV27 with TRBJ1-5; D is undetermined. The V gene lost 2 bases and the J gene lost 6 bases, with 17 bases spanning the gap. Germline-derived CDR1 and CDR2 are MNHEY and SMNVEV (reference sequence). The CDR3 is 16 amino acids. CDR3 region: CASSLRNNNGPQPQHF. Written as DNA, the CDR3 is TGTGCCAGCAGTTTAAGAAACAACAACGGACCTCAGCCCCAGCATTTT.